These 29 T cell receptor beta chains came from one sample sequenced in a study of cytomegalovirus exposure and HLA in healthy donors. PCR primers comprised 60 Vbeta and 13 Jbeta primers. Sequencing was performed with immunoSEQ multiplex PCR; in TCRdb, only in-frame clones are kept and a portion is missing. The data hold about 89,000 clones, with 85% observed a single time. Sequencing was done on a sample of PBMCs. The receptors were gathered from a man aged 40-50 years in good health and CMV-seropositive.

The table lists this clone with a count of one. V usage is TRBV5-1 and J usage is TRBJ2-3; possibly TRBD1 for D (6 bases). V lost 0 bases to trimming and J lost 2 bases, with 7 bases between them. This CDR3 comprises 14 residues. CDR1 SGHRS and CDR2 YFSETQ come from the germline V gene. The CDR3 DNA sequence: TGCGCCAGCAGCTTGGCAGGGGCCACAGATACGCAGTATTTT. Its translation: CASSLAGATDTQYF.

This clone came up once. The chain has TRBV7-9 and TRBJ2-7; 7 bases fit TRBD1. The V gene end was trimmed by 5 bases and the J gene end by 2 bases; junction bases not matched to a gene: 6. The CDR3 has 14 residues. The V gene's germline CDR1 is SEHNR and CDR2 FQNEAQ (reference sequence). The CDR3 reads CASSPRTGPYEQYF. CDR3 DNA sequence: TGTGCCAGCAGCCCAAGGACAGGCCCCTACGAGCAGTACTTC.

V gene TRBV7-2 combines with J gene TRBJ2-7; D is unclear. Germline assignment: CDR1 SGHTA and CDR2 FQGNSA. Trimming cost V 1 base and J 5 bases, with 9 bases left between them. The CDR3 extends over 13 amino acids. The CDR3 loop reads CASSLDELNEQYF. Here the CDR3 DNA reads TGTGCCAGCAGCTTAGACGAGTTAAACGAGCAGTACTTC.

This chain links TRBV27 with TRBJ2-3; 12 positions match TRBD2. V lost 5 bases and J lost 6; bases outside the gene matches: 9. There are 16 residues in the CDR3. From germline, CDR1 is MNHEY and CDR2 SMNVEV (reference sequence). The CDR3 region is CASSPGLAGPKDTQYF. CDR3 nucleotide sequence: TGTGCCAGCAGTCCGGGACTAGCGGGTCCCAAGGATACGCAGTATTTT.

V and J are TRBV19 and TRBJ2-3, with 11 bases matching TRBD1. The V segment lost 6 bases and the J segment 8 bases; nucleotides outside the gene matches: 7. CDR3 length: 14 amino acids. Germline CDR1 and CDR2: LNHDA and SQIVND (reference sequence). This CDR3 reads CASSRGTGGTTQYF. The CDR3 bases are TGTGCCAGTAGCCGCGGGACAGGGGGAACTACGCAGTATTTT. Full variable domain (rest looked up from reference TRBV19 and TRBJ2-3): DGGITQSPKYLFRKEGQNVTLSCEQNLNHDAMYWYRQDPGQGLRLIYYSQIVNDFQKGDIAEGYSVSREKKESFPLTVTSAQKNPTAFYLCASSRGTGGTTQYFGPGTRLTVL.

CDR3 sequence: CASSPDGTGTGEKAFF. Here the CDR3 DNA reads TGTGCCAGCTCACCAGACGGAACCGGGACAGGCGAAAAAGCTTTCTTT. The rearrangement links TRBV18 to TRBJ1-1; TRBD1 matches 8 bases. CDR1 and CDR2 (germline): KGHSH, LQKENI. CDR3 length: 16 amino acids. The V segment lost 2 bases and the J segment 9 bases; nucleotides outside the gene matches: 14.

The CDR3 protein is CASSEQGAWEQYF. DNA of the CDR3: TGTGCCAGCAGTGAACAGGGGGCCTGGGAGCAGTACTTC. The chain carries TRBV2 and TRBJ2-7; TRBD1 matches 8 bases. This CDR3 has 13 residues. The junction had 4 bases not matched to a gene; V was cut back by 2 bases and J by 7 bases. The germline V gene encodes CDR1 SNHLY and CDR2 FYNNEI. The full variable domain, rest sourced from reference TRBV2 and TRBJ2-7, is EPEVTQTPSHQVTQMGQEVILRCVPISNHLYFYWYRQILGQKVEFLVSFYNNEISEKSEIFDDQFSVERPDGSNFTLKIRSTKLEDSAMYFCASSEQGAWEQYFGPGTRLTVT.

The chain recombines TRBV25-1 with TRBJ1-2, with D possibly matching TRBD1 (6 bases). CDR1 is MGHDK and CDR2 is SYGVNS in the germline V gene. The CDR3 is 15 residues long. Deletions cut 5 bases from V and 8 bases from J, with 21 bases between. The CDR3 nucleotides read TGTGCCAGCAGTACTTACAGGGAAATAACGGGCGGCTACACCTTC. Translating it yields CASSTYREITGGYTF.

The chain has TRBV18 and TRBJ1-6; no clear D gene. This CDR3 contains 15 residues. CDR1 and CDR2 (germline): KGHSH, LQKENI. V lost 6 bases, J lost 0 bases, and 9 bases lay in between. The CDR3: CASSTSGSYNSPLHF. CDR3 sequence (DNA): TGTGCCAGCTCTACCTCGGGCTCCTATAATTCACCCCTCCACTTT.

The rearrangement joins TRBV19 to TRBJ2-7; D perhaps matches TRBD1 (6 bases). The CDR3 covers 12 residues. The germline V and J ends were trimmed by 5 bases and 7 bases, with 12 bases remaining between them. In germline, CDR1 is LNHDA, CDR2 SQIVND (reference sequence). The CDR3 coding sequence is TGTGCCAGTAGTCTACAGGGCCGGGAGCAGTACTTC. It specifies CASSLQGREQYF.

Written as DNA, the CDR3 is TGTGCCAGCAGAACGGGACAGGCATCAATTCTACCCCTCCACTTT. This codes for CASRTGQASILPLHF. The V and J genes are TRBV6-5 and TRBJ1-6, with 8 bases aligning to TRBD1. Germline V CDR1 and CDR2: MNHEY, SVGAGI. The CDR3 totals 15 residues. J was trimmed by 12 bases and V by 6 bases; bases with no gene match: 13.

V and J are TRBV7-9 and TRBJ2-5; D gene unclear. Trimming removed 5 bases from V and 5 bases from J, with 9 bases in between. Per germline, CDR1 SEHNR and CDR2 FQNEAQ (reference sequence). The CDR3 is 12 amino acids. CDR3 protein: CASSPYGETQYF. In nucleotides, the CDR3 is TGTGCCAGCAGCCCTTACGGGGAGACCCAGTACTTC.

This clone was detected a few times. This sequence joins TRBV25-1 and TRBJ2-1, with D possibly being TRBD2 (6 bases). V lost 4 bases and J 5 bases, leaving 12 bases between the germline ends. The CDR3 is 14 residues long. Germline loops: CDR1 MGHDK, CDR2 SYGVNS. This chain's CDR3 is CASSAGTANNEQFF. CDR3 nucleotides: TGTGCCAGCAGTGCAGGGACTGCAAACAATGAGCAGTTCTTC.

This clone was seen a single time. The rearrangement uses TRBV19 and TRBJ1-1; D gene unclear. V lost 2 bases to trimming and J lost 5 bases, with 6 bases between them. The CDR3 has 12 amino acids. CDR1 LNHDA and CDR2 SQIVND come from the germline V gene (reference sequence). The CDR3 here is CASSISPTEAFF. CDR3 DNA: TGTGCCAGTAGTATATCCCCAACTGAAGCTTTCTTT.

This chain uses TRBV21-1 with TRBJ2-5; the D call TRBD1 from the table was never checked on the DNA. TRBV21-1 is noted as a pseudogene. The CDR3 spans 16 residues. The CDR3: CASSKNREVPKETQYF. In nucleotides, the CDR3 is TGTGCCAGCAGCAAAAACAGGGAAGTCCCCAAAGAGACCCAGTACTTC.

V gene TRBV30 combines with J gene TRBJ2-2; 9 bases are shared with TRBD1. The V gene's germline CDR1 is GTSNPN and CDR2 SVGIG (reference sequence). There are 13 residues in the CDR3. The V and J ends lost 3 bases and 6 bases, in that order; junction bases with no gene match: 2. The CDR3 bases are TGTGCCTGGAGGACAGGGGGGCCCGGGGAGCTGTTTTTT. Protein: CAWRTGGPGELFF.

V and J are TRBV28 and TRBJ2-5; 8 bases align to TRBD1. The J call is doubtful: the DNA matches TRBJ2-7 better. CDR1 is MDHEN and CDR2 is SYDVKM in the germline V gene. The CDR3 loop spans 12 amino acids. This CDR3 reads CASRTTGDEQYF. CDR3 coding DNA: TGTGCCAGCAGGACGACAGGGGACGAGCAGTACTTC.

This clone was found once. V gene TRBV11-1 combines with J gene TRBJ2-6; 7 positions agree with TRBD1. V gave up 1 base and J gave up 2 bases; unmatched junction bases: 5. Germline CDR1 and CDR2: SGHAT and FQDESV (reference sequence). The CDR3 extends over 17 amino acids. This chain's CDR3 is CASSLGGGRAGANVLTF. DNA of the CDR3: TGTGCCAGCAGCTTAGGAGGGGGCAGGGCTGGGGCCAACGTCCTGACTTTC.

CDR3 nucleotide sequence: TGTGCCAGCAGTTTCGGTAATGAAAAACTGTTTTTT. The encoded protein is CASSFGNEKLFF. This chain joins TRBV27 and TRBJ1-4, with D unresolved. Trimming took off 3 bases at V and 4 bases at J, with 3 bases between the two ends. CDR3 length: 12 residues. Germline CDR1 reads MNHEY; CDR2 reads SMNVEV (reference sequence). The full variable domain, rest sourced from reference TRBV27 and TRBJ1-4, is EAQVTQNPRYLITVTGKKLTVTCSQNMNHEYMSWYRQDPGLGLRQIYYSMNVEVTDKGDVPEGYKVSRKEKRNFPLILESPSPNQTSLYFCASSFGNEKLFFGSGTQLSVL.

The chain combines TRBV29-1 with TRBJ2-3, with TRBD2 matching over 10 bases. Germline lookup yields CDR1 SQVTM and CDR2 ANQGSEA. The CDR3 consists of 15 residues. The trim removed 2 bases at V and 2 bases at J, leaving 4 bases unmatched. Here the CDR3 DNA reads TGCAGCGTTGAACCACTAGCGGGGATCACAGATACGCAGTATTTT. Translating gives CSVEPLAGITDTQYF.

V usage is TRBV10-3 and J usage is TRBJ1-1, with D possibly matching TRBD1 (6 bases). Trimming took off 6 bases at V and 4 bases at J, with 15 bases between the two ends. The CDR3 spans 14 residues. The germline CDR1 and CDR2 sequences are ENHRY and SYGVKD. CDR3 in amino acids: CAIRETGLSTEAFF. CDR3 DNA: TGTGCCATCAGGGAGACAGGATTAAGCACTGAAGCTTTCTTT.

The V and J genes are TRBV11-3 and TRBJ2-7, with 9 nucleotides matching TRBD2. The V segment lost 0 bases and the J segment 1 base; nucleotides outside the gene matches: 4. The CDR3 covers 16 residues. Per germline, CDR1 SGHNT and CDR2 YENEEA. The CDR3 DNA follows: TGTGCCAGCAGCTTAGATGGGCTAGCGGGATCCTACGAGCAGTACTTC. Protein sequence: CASSLDGLAGSYEQYF.

The rearrangement links TRBV7-2 to TRBJ1-3; a possible D gene is TRBD1 (6 bases). This CDR3 spans 15 amino acids. CDR1 SGHTA and CDR2 FQGNSA come from the germline V gene. V was clipped by 5 bases and J by 0 bases, with 11 bases between them. This chain's CDR3 is CASSLRDNSGNTIYF. The CDR3 DNA sequence: TGTGCCAGCAGCCTCCGGGACAACTCTGGAAACACCATATATTTT.

This sequence joins TRBV5-4 and TRBJ2-5; D is perhaps TRBD1 (6 bases). Per germline, CDR1 SGHNT and CDR2 YYREEE (reference sequence). The V and J ends lost 4 bases and 2 bases respectively, with 12 bases between them. This CDR3 region has 14 residues. The CDR3 is CASSGGVFQETQYF. For the CDR3, the DNA is TGTGCCAGCAGCGGGGGCGTTTTTCAAGAGACCCAGTACTTC.

In the case of this clone: An end of the junction does not agree with germline; a read error may underlie this. This sequence joins TRBV7-7 and TRBJ2-2, with 10 bases lining up with TRBD2. CDR1 is SSHAT, CDR2 FNYEAQ, per germline (reference sequence). This CDR3 has 17 amino acids. In DNA, the CDR3 is TGTGCTAGCAGGGAAGCGACTAGCGGGCCGAACACCGGGGAGCTGTTTTTT. As protein: CASREATSGPNTGELFF.

The chain combines TRBV19 with TRBJ2-7; D is possibly TRBD2 (5 bases). Trimming stripped 5 bases from V and 2 bases from J, with 13 bases between. Germline CDR1 and CDR2: LNHDA and SQIVND (reference sequence). The CDR3 sequence is 14 residues long. The CDR3 protein is CASSARSGAYEQYF. In nucleotides, the CDR3 is TGTGCCAGTAGTGCCAGGAGCGGAGCCTACGAGCAGTACTTC.

This rearrangement joins TRBV6-4 to TRBJ2-4, with 10 bases identical to TRBD1. Per germline, CDR1 MRHNA and CDR2 SNTAGT. The CDR3 contains 18 residues. V lost 6 bases and J lost 1; bases outside the gene matches: 12. The CDR3 DNA follows: TGTGCCAGCAGCCTGGGACAGGGGATGGGGTACGCCAAAAACATTCAGTACTTC. It yields the protein CASSLGQGMGYAKNIQYF.

The chain combines TRBV11-2 with TRBJ1-2, with D uncertain. With 5 bases removed from V and 8 bases from J, the gap between germline ends came to 18 bases. The CDR3 runs 14 residues. Per germline, CDR1 SGHAT and CDR2 FQNNGV. The CDR3 loop is CASSPPDGVGGYTF. The CDR3, as DNA: TGTGCCAGCAGCCCCCCAGACGGGGTGGGCGGCTACACCTTC.

This CDR3 reads CASSLVSGRAGNEQFF. The CDR3 region has the DNA TGTGCCAGCAGCTTAGTTAGCGGGAGGGCCGGAAATGAGCAGTTCTTC. The rearrangement links TRBV11-2 to TRBJ2-1; 11 positions match TRBD2. The CDR3 totals 16 residues. The V gene end was trimmed by 1 base and the J gene end by 7 bases; junction bases not matched to a gene: 6. From germline, CDR1 is SGHAT and CDR2 FQNNGV.